This is a list of T cell receptor beta chains from one sample in a study of blood T cells in healthy people across ages. Each CDR3 protein gets one entry after TCRdb re-called the 5' RACE reads with MiXCR. The sample has about 780,000 distinct CDR3 sequences, around a quarter seen once. These sequences were also reported in another study, on T cells of mothers and their children.

Sequencing was carried out using blood. The source of these receptors is a boy between 10 and 17 years old in good health. Both conserved end residues are part of each CDR3. The D gene is left open where the match is weak. Clone size is stated in some rows and not others, as once, few, many or a class when expanded.

TRBV5-6	TRBJ2-1	.	.	TGTGCCAGCAGCTTCGGGGCAGCGAACAATGAGCAGTTCTTC	CASSFGAANNEQFF
TRBV11-2	TRBJ1-3	few	.	TGTGCCAGCAGCTTCGCGGACACAGTCTCTGGAAACACCATATATTTT	CASSFADTVSGNTIYF
TRBV27	TRBJ2-5	few	.	TGTGCCAGCAGTCCAGAACTGGACTACCCGTACCAAGAGGCCCAGTACTTC	CASSPELDYPYQEAQYF
TRBV20-1	TRBJ2-1	few	TRBD2	TGCAGTGCTAGTCCAACGACTAGCAGTTACTCCAATGAGCAGTTCTTC	CSASPTTSSYSNEQFF
TRBV10-3	TRBJ2-7	.	TRBD1	TGTGCCATCAGTGGAGGACAGGGGCCCGAGCAGTACTTC	CAISGGQGPEQYF
TRBV27	TRBJ2-4	.	.	TGTGCCAGCAGCCTAAAAGACATTCAGTACTTC	CASSLKDIQYF
TRBV20-1	TRBJ2-3	.	.	TGCAGTGCTCCTACGGGGCCTACCACAGATACGCAGTATTTT	CSAPTGPTTDTQYF
TRBV5-1	TRBJ2-1	few	.	TGCGCCAGCAGCTTGACGGGCTCCCATGAGCAGTTCTTC	CASSLTGSHEQFF
TRBV5-1	TRBJ2-5	.	.	TGCGCCAGCAGCTTGGCCCCCACCGGAGAGACCCAGTACTTC	CASSLAPTGETQYF
TRBV5-1	TRBJ2-7	.	TRBD1	TGCGTCAGCAGCCCAAGGGGACAGGCCCACTACGAGCAGTACTTC	CVSSPRGQAHYEQYF
TRBV20-1	TRBJ2-7	few	.	TGCAGTGCTAGACAGGGCTGGACCTACGAGCAGTACTTC	CSARQGWTYEQYF
TRBV5-1	TRBJ2-4	few	.	TGCGCCAGCAGCCTCCTAGTTGCAGGGGGGGCCAAAAACATCCAGTACTTC	CASSLLVAGGAKNIQYF
TRBV7-2	TRBJ2-3	few	.	TGTGCCAGCAGCCTGACTCTAGGGACGGGCACAGATACGCAGTATTTT	CASSLTLGTGTDTQYF
TRBV6-5	TRBJ2-7	many	.	TGTGCCAGCAGTTCTGCCGGAGCGGTCCGGGGCCCCTCCTACGAGCAGTACTTC	CASSSAGAVRGPSYEQYF
TRBV10-3	TRBJ1-2	.	.	TGTGCCATCTCCGGCTACACTAACTATGGCTACACCTTC	CAISGYTNYGYTF
TRBV5-1	TRBJ1-4	many	TRBD1	TGCGCCAGCAGCTACAGACAGGGCCTACTGTTTTTT	CASSYRQGLLFF
TRBV5-1	TRBJ2-2	.	TRBD2	TGCGCCAGCAGCTTTTTCCCCGGGACTAGTAACACCGGGGAGCTGTTTTTT	CASSFFPGTSNTGELFF
TRBV7-7	TRBJ2-5	.	TRBD2	TGTGCTAGCAGCTTAACGGGGGGTGCGACCCAGTACTTC	CASSLTGGATQYF
TRBV6-2/TRBV6-3	TRBJ1-2	few	.	TGTGCCAGCAGTGCAAACAGGGCTACGAACTATGGCTACACCTTC	CASSANRATNYGYTF
TRBV6-5	TRBJ2-1	few	TRBD1	TGTGCCAGCAGTTACGGACAGGGATTAAACAATGAGCAGTTCTTC	CASSYGQGLNNEQFF
TRBV21-1	TRBJ1-5	few	.	TGTGCCAGCAGCAAACGACAGCCCGCTTATAGCAATCAGCCCCAGCATTTT	CASSKRQPAYSNQPQHF
TRBV25-1	TRBJ1-2	few	.	TGTGCCAGCAGTGATGCGGGGGGGTTCTGGGGTCGCTACACCTTC	CASSDAGGFWGRYTF
TRBV5-5	TRBJ1-3	few	TRBD1	TGTGCCAGCAGCTCGGCACCCACAGGGGGCTCTGGAAACACCATATATTTT	CASSSAPTGGSGNTIYF
TRBV28	TRBJ1-4	few	.	TGTGCCAGCAGTTTAACCGAAAAACTGTTTTTT	CASSLTEKLFF
TRBV28	TRBJ1-5	.	.	TGTGCCAGCAGTTTAAGACAGGTAAAACAGCCCCAGCATTTT	CASSLRQVKQPQHF
TRBV10-3	TRBJ2-1	.	TRBD1	TGTGCCATCAGTGATTGGACAGGGACCTACAATGAGCAGTTCTTC	CAISDWTGTYNEQFF
TRBV20-1	TRBJ1-1	.	TRBD1	TGCAGTGCTAGAGGGGACAGGGCGGTGACGAACACTGAAGCTTTCTTT	CSARGDRAVTNTEAFF
TRBV20-1	TRBJ1-2	few	.	TGCAGTGCTAGTGCGACAAACCATGGCTACACCTTC	CSASATNHGYTF
TRBV20-1	TRBJ2-1	.	TRBD1	TGCAGTGCTATCTCGGGGACAGGGCAGGCTGAGCAGTTCTTC	CSAISGTGQAEQFF
TRBV7-9	TRBJ2-5	.	.	.	CASILAGRVKETQYF
TRBV7-3	TRBJ2-5	.	TRBD2	TGTGCCAGCAGCTTAACCCCCCGACTAGCGGGGACGGGGGAGACCCAGTACTTC	CASSLTPRLAGTGETQYF
TRBV5-1	TRBJ1-1	.	TRBD1	TGCGCCAGCAGTCGGACAGGGCTACAGAGGACTGAAGCTTTCTTT	CASSRTGLQRTEAFF
TRBV10-3	TRBJ2-7	.	TRBD1	TGTGCCATCAGGAGACAGGGGGAGAACGAGCAGTACTTC	CAIRRQGENEQYF
TRBV20-1	TRBJ2-1	few	TRBD2	TGCAGGGCAGCGGGGACGACTAATGAGCAGTTCTTC	CRAAGTTNEQFF
TRBV2	TRBJ2-5	few	.	TGTGCCAGCAGCCGCTCCGACTTGAATAGGGAGACCCAGTACTTC	CASSRSDLNRETQYF
TRBV4-1	TRBJ2-1	few	TRBD2	TGCGCCAGCAGCCAGGTGGACATGGGACTAGCGGGCTACAATGAGCAGTTCTTC	CASSQVDMGLAGYNEQFF
TRBV27	TRBJ2-7	few	.	TGTGCCAGCAGTGTGGGACAAGTATACGAGCAGTACTTC	CASSVGQVYEQYF
TRBV5-1	TRBJ2-5	few	TRBD2	TGCGCCAGCAGCCTGGCTCAGGTCTACTTAGCGGGGGGTCTCCAAGAGACCCAGTACTTC	CASSLAQVYLAGGLQETQYF
TRBV9	TRBJ2-3	few	.	TGTGCCAGCAGCTTTCGACAGGATGATACGCAGTATTTT	CASSFRQDDTQYF
TRBV5-1	TRBJ1-4	.	TRBD1	TGCGCCAGCAGCTTCTTCGGGACCGACCGGGGACAGGGGGAAAAACTGTTTTTT	CASSFFGTDRGQGEKLFF
TRBV7-9	TRBJ2-1	.	.	TGCGCCAGCAGCTTCAGGGGGAGGGACAATGAGCAGTTCTTC	CASSFRGRDNEQFF
TRBV3-1	TRBJ2-2	few	.	TGTGCCAGCACACCCTCGGGGGGGGAGCTGTTTTTT	CASTPSGGELFF
TRBV12-3/TRBV12-4	TRBJ2-1	few	TRBD2	TGTGCCAGCAATTCGGGTTCGGGGCGGGAGACCCGGTACTTC	CASNSGSGRETRYF
TRBV12-3/TRBV12-4	TRBJ2-5	many	.	TGTGCCAGCAGTTTAAGGACCCAAGAGACCCAGTACTTC	CASSLRTQETQYF
TRBV6-1	TRBJ2-5	.	.	TGTGCCAGCAGCGAGGGAGACCCCCAGGAGACCCAGTACTTC	CASSEGDPQETQYF
TRBV5-1	TRBJ1-6	many	TRBD1	TGTGCCAGCAGCCCCGACAGGGGTAATTCACCCCTCCACTTT	CASSPDRGNSPLHF
TRBV4-1	TRBJ2-7	few	TRBD1	TGCGCCAGCAGCCAAGATCGGACAGGGTTGTCCTACGAGCAGTACTTC	CASSQDRTGLSYEQYF
TRBV6-7	TRBJ2-5	few	.	TGTGCCAGCAGTTACTCTGGGGGGAAGACCCAGTACTTC	CASSYSGGKTQYF
TRBV29-1	TRBJ2-3	few	TRBD2	TGCAGCTCGACTAGCGGCACAGATACGCAGTATTTT	CSSTSGTDTQYF
TRBV20-1	TRBJ1-2	.	TRBD1	TGCAGTGCTACCGGGACAGCGAATTTTTATGGCTACACCTTC	CSATGTANFYGYTF